These 28 T cell receptor beta chains came from one sample sequenced in a study of beta chain features in type 1 diabetes. Study-level results: All four CD4+ subsets from Type 1 diabetes patients carried moderately but significantly shorter TCRB CDR3s.

The study reverse transcribed the entire isolated RNA, so it sequenced expressed TCRB transcripts. Data came from immunoSEQ multiplex PCR; TCRdb stores just in-frame clones and leaves some out. The table records 250,000 to 300,000 clones, roughly an eighth of them present only once. Which antigens these TCRs recognize remains unknown. Sequenced: naive CD4+ T cells from blood. These receptors all stem from a man in his thirties or forties with type 1 diabetes.

This chain links TRBV14 with TRBJ2-7; a weak D match, TRBD2 (6 bases). The CDR3 is 12 residues long. Trimming removed 4 bases at V and 3 bases at J, with 7 bases between. Germline assignment: CDR1 SGHDN and CDR2 FVKESK. CDR3: CASSRRDYEQYF. The DNA of the CDR3 is TGTGCCAGCAGCCGGCGGGACTACGAGCAGTACTTC.

In this sample, this clone turned up a few times. This chain joins TRBV30 and TRBJ1-5, with D possibly being TRBD1 (5 bases). Trimming removed 8 bases at V and 4 bases at J, with 12 bases between. The CDR3 covers 12 residues. In germline, CDR1 is GTSNPN, CDR2 SVGIG (reference sequence). Here the CDR3 DNA reads TGTGCCGGGGGACTGCCAAATCAGCCCCAGCATTTT. Amino acid sequence: CAGGLPNQPQHF.

This clone has a handful of counts. The chain recombines TRBV28 with TRBJ2-7, with D possibly being TRBD1 (6 bases). The CDR3 sequence is 14 residues long. V was shortened by 8 bases and J by 4 bases, with 18 bases between the two germline ends. Germline V gene data show CDR1 as MDHEN and CDR2 as SYDVKM. CDR3 sequence (DNA): TGTGCCAGCCTTCTAGCCCTAGGGGGTTACGAGCAGTACTTC. Translating it yields CASLLALGGYEQYF.

This clone was seen a handful of times. The gene calls are TRBV18 and TRBJ1-1; D is undetermined. The CDR3 length is 13 residues. With 5 bases removed from V and 1 base from J, the gap between germline ends came to 8 bases. Germline values: CDR1 KGHSH, CDR2 LQKENI. CDR3 residues: CASSALKNTEAFF. The CDR3 DNA reads as TGTGCCAGCTCAGCGCTCAAGAACACTGAAGCTTTCTTT.

This clone was detected only a few times. The chain recombines TRBV5-4 with TRBJ2-1, with 8 bases identical to TRBD2. With V trimmed by 5 bases and J by 5 bases, 6 bases remained unmatched. CDR1 is SGHNT, CDR2 YYREEE, per germline (reference sequence). CDR3 size: 14 residues. CDR3 loop: CASSYGLADNEQFF. DNA for the CDR3: TGTGCCAGCAGTTATGGACTAGCCGACAATGAGCAGTTCTTC.

The rearrangement links TRBV5-1 to TRBJ1-4; 7 bases fit TRBD1. The junction had 8 bases not matched to a gene; V was cut back by 4 bases and J by 2 bases. The CDR3 has 16 amino acids. CDR1 and CDR2 (germline): SGHRS, YFSETQ. CDR3 nucleotide sequence: TGCGCCAGCAGCCCGGTACCGACAGGGACTAATGAAAAACTGTTTTTT. It specifies CASSPVPTGTNEKLFF.

The chain carries TRBV6-4 and TRBJ2-1; 7 nucleotides agree with TRBD2. V lost 0 bases to trimming and J lost 7 bases; unmatched junction nucleotides: 9. Germline CDR1 MRHNA, CDR2 SNTAGT. This CDR3 spans 16 amino acids. CDR3 sequence: CASSDSGGGPRNEQFF. The CDR3 DNA is TGTGCCAGCAGTGACTCTGGGGGAGGGCCAAGGAATGAGCAGTTCTTC.

This clone occurred a few times. The chain employs TRBV7-2 and TRBJ2-5, with D perhaps TRBD2 (5 bases). Germline CDR1 reads SGHTA; CDR2 reads FQGNSA. The V end lost 4 bases, the J end lost 4 bases, and 19 bases lay between the germline ends. This CDR3 contains 16 residues. The CDR3 DNA sequence: TGTGCCAGCAGCTCATACCCTGCCAGCGGCAGAGAGACCCAGTACTTC. It codes for CASSSYPASGRETQYF.

This clone showed up just a few times. V is TRBV5-1 and J is TRBJ2-1; TRBD2 matches 7 bases. CDR3 length: 18 amino acids. V trimming: 3 bases; J trimming: 3 bases; junction bases outside the gene matches: 15. Germline CDR1 is SGHRS and CDR2 is YFSETQ. Written as DNA, the CDR3 is TGCGCCAGCAGCTCCCTTCCTGCCGGGAGGAACCTCTACAATGAGCAGTTCTTC. Its translation: CASSSLPAGRNLYNEQFF. Filled out from reference TRBV5-1 and TRBJ2-1, the complete variable domain reads KAGVTQTPRYLIKTRGQQVTLSCSPISGHRSVSWYQQTPGQGLQFLFEYFSETQRNKGNFPGRFSGRQFSNSRSEMNVSTLELGDSALYLCASSSLPAGRNLYNEQFFGPGTRLTVL.

A few counts support this clone. This sequence joins TRBV11-2 and TRBJ1-1, with 7 bases that match TRBD1. From germline, CDR1 is SGHAT and CDR2 FQNNGV. The CDR3 has 13 residues. V was pared by 5 bases and J by 5 bases, with 5 bases of the junction left unmatched. The chain's CDR3 is CASSLGGETEAFF. The CDR3 coding sequence is TGTGCCAGCAGCCTAGGGGGCGAGACTGAAGCTTTCTTT.

The V and J genes are TRBV7-2 and TRBJ2-1; no clear D gene. V was pared by 1 base and J by 0 bases, with 10 bases between. CDR1 and CDR2 from the germline V gene are SGHTA and FQGNSA. The CDR3 runs to 16 residues. The CDR3 loop reads CASSLVVRSSYNEQFF. CDR3 coding DNA: TGTGCCAGCAGCTTAGTGGTTAGGAGCTCCTACAATGAGCAGTTCTTC.

This clone appeared a single time. The chain is built from TRBV9 and TRBJ2-1; D remains unclear. Trimming took 0 bases from V and 3 from J, leaving 10 bases between them. Germline values: CDR1 SGDLS, CDR2 YYNGEE. The CDR3 has 15 amino acids. As DNA, the CDR3 is TGTGCCAGCAGCGTAGAGTGGCAGAACTACAATGAGCAGTTCTTC. Translated: CASSVEWQNYNEQFF.

The sample holds a few counts of this clone. The J gene is TRBJ2-1, the V gene TRBV2, with a possible D match to TRBD1 (5 bases). The germline V and J ends were trimmed by 6 bases and 4 bases, with 7 bases remaining between them. The CDR3 covers 12 residues. Germline CDR1 SNHLY, CDR2 FYNNEI. CDR3 nucleotides: TGTGCCAGCAGCCCAGGGTACAATGAGCAGTTCTTC. Its protein product is CASSPGYNEQFF.

A note on this clone: This sample includes further DNA sequences coding for the same CDR3. V gene TRBV7-9 combines with J gene TRBJ2-5; D possibly corresponds to TRBD1 (5 bases). Germline lookup yields CDR1 SEHNR and CDR2 FQNEAQ (reference sequence). The CDR3 spans 12 residues. V was shortened by 5 bases and J by 5 bases, with 9 bases between the two germline ends. The CDR3 DNA is TGTGCCAGCAGCCCCCAGGGTGAGACCCAGTACTTC. It encodes CASSPQGETQYF.

This clone was detected only a few times. The chain couples TRBV4-3 to TRBJ1-1; D call uncertain. The CDR3 consists of 16 residues. V was clipped by 0 bases and J by 1 base, with 12 bases between them. CDR1 LGHNA and CDR2 YSLEER come from the germline V gene. CDR3 in amino acids: CASSQDIMSGNTEAFF. CDR3 sequence (DNA): TGCGCCAGCAGCCAAGATATAATGTCGGGGAACACTGAAGCTTTCTTT.

This clone appeared a few times. V usage is TRBV25-1 and J usage is TRBJ2-1; possible D gene TRBD1, 5 bases. CDR3 size: 16 residues. With 7 bases removed from V and 0 bases from J, the gap between germline ends came to 16 bases. Germline assignment: CDR1 MGHDK and CDR2 SYGVNS. The CDR3 bases are TGTGCCAGCACCGTCGCGACAGTAAGCTCCTACAATGAGCAGTTCTTC. The encoded protein is CASTVATVSSYNEQFF.

The chain carries TRBV5-4 and TRBJ1-1; the D gene is possibly TRBD1 (6 bases). The CDR3 covers 15 residues. Trimming stripped 0 bases from V and 2 bases from J, with 11 bases between. CDR1 is SGHNT, CDR2 YYREEE, per germline (reference sequence). CDR3 coding DNA: TGTGCCAGCAGCTTGGCTGCGACAGGTAACACTGAAGCTTTCTTT. As protein: CASSLAATGNTEAFF.

The chain uses TRBV6-1 and TRBJ1-3, with a weak D call TRBD1 (6 bases). The CDR3 length is 14 residues. V lost 3 bases, J lost 4 bases, and 10 bases lay in between. Germline V gives CDR1 MNHNS, CDR2 SASEGT. The CDR3 here is CASSDPQGGNTIYF. The DNA for the CDR3 is TGTGCCAGCAGTGACCCACAGGGAGGAAACACCATATATTTT.

The J gene is TRBJ2-1, the V gene TRBV5-4; TRBD2 matches at 15 bases. The CDR3 loop spans 16 amino acids. Trimming removed 4 bases from V and 1 base from J; junction bases left unmatched: 0. Germline CDR1 SGHNT, CDR2 YYREEE (reference sequence). The chain's CDR3 is CASSGTSGRSYNEQFF. The DNA for the CDR3 is TGTGCCAGCAGCGGGACTAGCGGGAGGTCCTACAATGAGCAGTTCTTC.

A few counts support this clone. The rearrangement joins TRBV4-2 to TRBJ2-7; 7 nucleotides align to TRBD1. In germline, CDR1 is LGHNA, CDR2 YNFKEQ. V was pared by 4 bases and J by 3 bases, with 0 bases of the junction left unmatched. The CDR3 has 12 amino acids. CDR3 DNA: TGTGCCAGCAGCCGACAGGGCTACGAGCAGTACTTC. It encodes CASSRQGYEQYF.

The J gene is TRBJ2-2, the V gene TRBV5-6, with 14 bases aligning to TRBD2. CDR1 and CDR2 (germline): SGHDT, YYEEEE. CDR3 length: 16 residues. The trim removed 5 bases at V and 5 bases at J, leaving 5 bases unmatched. This chain's CDR3 is CASRPRLAGGTGELFF. CDR3 nucleotide sequence: TGTGCCAGCAGGCCACGACTAGCGGGAGGGACCGGGGAGCTGTTTTTT.

This rearrangement joins TRBV2 to TRBJ2-3; a weak D match, TRBD2 (6 bases). The CDR3 loop spans 14 amino acids. Trimming cost V 6 bases and J 4 bases, with 14 bases left between them. CDR1 and CDR2 from the germline V gene are SNHLY and FYNNEI. CDR3 in DNA: TGTGCCAGCAGCCTCGCCGGAGGGCCAGATACGCAGTATTTT. Encoded protein: CASSLAGGPDTQYF. The full variable domain, its missing parts supplied by reference TRBV2 and TRBJ2-3, is EPEVTQTPSHQVTQMGQEVILRCVPISNHLYFYWYRQILGQKVEFLVSFYNNEISEKSEIFDDQFSVERPDGSNFTLKIRSTKLEDSAMYFCASSLAGGPDTQYFGPGTRLTVL.

The chain carries TRBV4-1 and TRBJ1-2; 8 bases line up with TRBD1. This CDR3 spans 17 amino acids. Germline CDR1 is MGHRA and CDR2 is YSYEKL. V lost 0 bases and J lost 4; bases outside the gene matches: 10. CDR3 protein: CASSQDQGAFSSYGYTF. For the CDR3, the DNA is TGCGCCAGCAGCCAAGATCAGGGGGCTTTTTCGTCCTATGGCTACACCTTC.

The chain couples TRBV6-5 to TRBJ2-3; TRBD2 matches 11 bases. Germline-derived CDR1 and CDR2 are MNHEY and SVGAGI. The CDR3 contains 15 residues. After removal of 4 bases from V and 4 bases from J, the junction contained 4 bases not matched to a gene. The CDR3 DNA reads as TGTGCCAGCAGTTCCGTAGCGGGAGGGGCAGATACGCAGTATTTT. Its translation is CASSSVAGGADTQYF.

J is TRBJ2-3 and V is TRBV7-9; 8 nucleotides agree with TRBD2. Germline values: CDR1 SEHNR, CDR2 FQNEAQ (reference sequence). The CDR3 extends over 15 amino acids. With 5 bases clipped from V and 4 bases from J, the junction kept 8 bases outside the gene matches. DNA for the CDR3: TGTGCCAGCAGCCTCGCGGGAGGTGTAGCAGATACGCAGTATTTT. Protein sequence: CASSLAGGVADTQYF.

The table lists this clone with a few counts. The rearrangement links TRBV29-1 to TRBJ1-2; 9 bases are shared with TRBD1. Germline V gene sequence: CDR1 SQVTM, CDR2 ANQGSEA. The CDR3 has 14 amino acids. V was pared by 6 bases and J by 4 bases, with 9 bases of the junction left unmatched. The chain's CDR3 is CSVGPQGAVYGYTF. The CDR3 DNA follows: TGCAGCGTCGGACCACAGGGGGCGGTCTATGGCTACACCTTC.

The chain carries TRBV6-1 and TRBJ2-3, with 8 nucleotides matching TRBD2. Germline V CDR1 and CDR2: MNHNS, SASEGT. This CDR3 is 15 amino acids long. J gave up 3 bases and V 3 bases, and 5 bases lay outside the gene matches. CDR3 DNA sequence: TGTGCCAGCAGTGAGAAGACTAGCGTAACAGATACGCAGTATTTT. Its translation: CASSEKTSVTDTQYF.

This clone was seen more than once but under ten times. The rearrangement links TRBV4-3 to TRBJ1-1; tentative D call: TRBD1 (6 bases). With 2 bases removed from V and 6 bases from J, the gap between germline ends came to 10 bases. Germline values: CDR1 LGHNA, CDR2 YSLEER. The CDR3 contains 13 residues. Here the CDR3 reads CASSQKGDAEAFF. The CDR3 coding sequence is TGCGCCAGCAGCCAAAAGGGGGACGCTGAAGCTTTCTTT.